The 5 T cell receptor beta chains reported below all come from one sample, sequenced in a study of T cells in Graves' hyperthyroidism and ophthalmopathy. Amplification yielded TCR beta CDR3 regions, with RNA transcripts as the source. First-round RT-PCR targeting the TCR CDR3 was performed with the HTBI primer set. TCRdb used MiXCR to reprocess the multiplex PCR reads, holding one entry per CDR3 protein. Here the sample spans 700,000 to 850,000 distinct CDR3 sequences, 30% to 40% being singletons. The material sequenced was blood. These receptor sequences come from a woman in her 40s with Graves' hyperthyroidism.

This clonotype was seen at least ten times. The genes are TRBV10-3 and TRBJ2-7; D may be TRBD2 (6 bases). This CDR3 has 15 residues. V was trimmed by 6 bases and J by 7 bases, leaving 22 bases between them. The V gene's germline CDR1 is ENHRY and CDR2 SYGVKD. As DNA, the CDR3 is TGTGCCATCAGAGATCCGGACTTGGATCGGGGGGAGCAGTACTTC. It translates to CAIRDPDLDRGEQYF.

This clonotype was observed at least ten times. The chain couples TRBV4-3 to TRBJ1-2, with D unclear. Germline V gene lookup returns CDR1 LGHNA and CDR2 YSLEER. The V and J ends lost 0 bases and 8 bases respectively, with 10 bases between them. The CDR3 covers 13 residues. CDR3 DNA sequence: TGCGCCAGCAGCCAAGATTTAGGGAAGGGCTACACCTTC. Its translation is CASSQDLGKGYTF.

The chain has TRBV7-2 and TRBJ1-1, with unresolved D. The CDR3 extends over 15 amino acids. V was cut by 6 bases and J by 7 bases, with 21 bases left in between. CDR1 and CDR2 (germline): SGHTA, FQGNSA. CDR3: CASSPRGGPSLEAFF. CDR3 DNA: TGTGCCAGCAGTCCCCGTGGAGGGCCCTCCCTTGAAGCTTTCTTT.

This clonotype was recorded at least ten times. The V call is TRBV29-1, the J call TRBJ1-5; no firm D call. Trimming took 5 bases from V and 4 from J, leaving 12 bases between them. The CDR3 consists of 13 residues. From germline, CDR1 is SQVTM and CDR2 ANQGSEA. The CDR3 DNA follows: TGCAGCGTTTATATGGGAGATAATCAGCCCCAGCATTTT. Translating it yields CSVYMGDNQPQHF.

This clonotype has a count of ten or more. The chain uses TRBV4-1 and TRBJ1-2; tentatively, D is TRBD1 (5 bases). V gave up 3 bases and J gave up 13 bases, with 18 bases separating them. Germline V gene lookup returns CDR1 MGHRA and CDR2 YSYEKL. This CDR3 contains 13 residues. The CDR3 nucleotides read TGCGCCAGCAGCCAGGAATCGGGGACTTTTCCCACCTTC. Its protein is CASSQESGTFPTF.